Listed here are 14 T cell receptor beta chains from one sample, sequenced in a study of shared clonotypes between healthy human individuals. Generated by immunoSEQ multiplex PCR, the TCRdb table keeps only in-frame clones and is missing some. This sample carries about 700,000 clones, roughly 94% of them seen once, and the ten largest clones take 24%. It was CD45RO-negative cells, positively selected for CCR7, that made up naive CD8 cells, with terminally differentiated effector memory CD45RA+ cells excluded. Sequencing was carried out using naive CD8+ T cells sorted from blood. The receptor set was obtained from a man aged 25 to 45 in good health.

This rearrangement joins TRBV28 to TRBJ1-1; 9 bases match TRBD1. CDR3 length equals 14 residues. With 5 bases clipped from V and 4 bases from J, the junction kept 5 bases outside the gene matches. In germline, CDR1 is MDHEN, CDR2 SYDVKM. CDR3 amino acids: CASSDRGFGTEAFF. The CDR3 region has the DNA TGTGCCAGCAGTGACAGGGGGTTTGGCACTGAAGCTTTCTTT. Drawing the rest from reference TRBV28 and TRBJ1-1, the complete variable domain is DVKVTQSSRYLVKRTGEKVFLECVQDMDHENMFWYRQDPGLGLRLIYFSYDVKMKEKGDIPEGYSVSREKKERFSLILESASTNQTSMYLCASSDRGFGTEAFFGQGTRLTVV.

V is TRBV25-1 and J is TRBJ2-5; D remains ambiguous. Germline CDR1 and CDR2: MGHDK and SYGVNS. V was pared by 3 bases and J by 5 bases, with 10 bases between. The CDR3 has 13 amino acids. The CDR3 reads CASSEPQRETQYF. The CDR3 nucleotides are TGTGCCAGCAGTGAGCCACAAAGGGAGACCCAGTACTTC. Drawing the rest from reference TRBV25-1 and TRBJ2-5, the complete variable domain is EADIYQTPRYLVIGTGKKITLECSQTMGHDKMYWYQQDPGMELHLIHYSYGVNSTEKGDLSSESTVSRIRTEHFPLTLESARPSHTSQYLCASSEPQRETQYFGPGTRLLVL.

V is TRBV10-3 and J is TRBJ2-1; D call uncertain. The CDR3 consists of 16 residues. Deletions cut 2 bases from V and 4 bases from J, with 15 bases between. The germline gives CDR1 ENHRY, CDR2 SYGVKD. DNA for the CDR3: TGTGCCATCAGTGAGCCCGGACGGTTAACGTACAATGAGCAGTTCTTC. Translated, it gives CAISEPGRLTYNEQFF.

The chain is built from TRBV5-1 and TRBJ2-7; 13 bases are a match to TRBD2. Germline lookup yields CDR1 SGHRS and CDR2 YFSETQ. Germline trimming cut 6 bases from V and 2 bases from J; bases unmatched to any gene: 5. The CDR3 consists of 15 residues. CDR3 loop: CASTPGLAGTYEQYF. The CDR3 DNA reads TGCGCCAGCACCCCGGGACTAGCGGGAACCTACGAGCAGTACTTC.

The rearrangement joins TRBV23-1 to TRBJ2-7; D unclear. TRBV23-1 is flagged as an ORF with uncertain function. V gave up 0 bases and J gave up 3 bases, with 6 bases separating them. The CDR3 is 13 residues long. The CDR3 reads CASSQSTDYEQYF. The DNA of the CDR3 is TGCGCCAGCAGTCAATCCACCGACTACGAGCAGTACTTC.

V gene TRBV6-1 combines with J gene TRBJ2-1, with D possibly matching TRBD2 (7 bases). Trimming removed 3 bases at V and 4 bases at J, with 16 bases between. The V gene's germline CDR1 is MNHNS and CDR2 SASEGT. This CDR3 contains 16 residues. The CDR3 DNA reads as TGTGCCAGCAGTGATGTGGGGGGGCAAGCGTACAATGAGCAGTTCTTC. Translated: CASSDVGGQAYNEQFF.

V is TRBV5-5 and J is TRBJ1-2; maybe TRBD1 (5 bases). CDR3 size: 16 residues. Germline V gives CDR1 SGHKS, CDR2 YYEKEE (reference sequence). V gave up 5 bases and J gave up 2 bases, with 19 bases separating them. The CDR3 DNA reads as TGTGCCAGCAGTTATACCCAATACCAGGGCAACTATGGCTACACCTTC. Its translation: CASSYTQYQGNYGYTF.

The CDR3 DNA follows: TGTGCCAGCAGCACGCAATTGGCGGGACAGGGCGTTTCGGGCGAAAAACTGTTTTTT. Amino acid sequence: CASSTQLAGQGVSGEKLFF. The V gene is TRBV21-1, the J gene TRBJ1-4; TRBD1, the D gene given by the table, was not confirmed from the DNA. TRBV21-1 is a documented pseudogene. CDR3 length: 19 residues.

The V call is TRBV5-1, the J call TRBJ2-3; D might be TRBD1 (6 bases). The germline gives CDR1 SGHRS, CDR2 YFSETQ. Deletions cut 4 bases from V and 0 bases from J, with 12 bases between. CDR3 length: 15 residues. Here the CDR3 reads CASSGGYSSTDTQYF. The CDR3 DNA follows: TGCGCCAGCAGCGGGGGCTACTCGAGCACAGATACGCAGTATTTT.

This chain joins TRBV4-3 and TRBJ2-2, with 11 nucleotides matching TRBD2. This CDR3 region has 17 residues. J was trimmed by 7 bases and V by 1 base; bases with no gene match: 8. The germline V gene has CDR1 LGHNA and CDR2 YSLEER. CDR3 residues: CASSQAISGRVNGELFF. Written as DNA, the CDR3 is TGCGCCAGCAGCCAAGCAATTAGCGGGAGGGTTAACGGGGAGCTGTTTTTT.

The V and J genes are TRBV19 and TRBJ1-5, with TRBD1 identical over 9 bases. This CDR3 is 14 amino acids long. Trimming cost V 4 bases and J 5 bases; bases outside gene matches: 3. Germline V gene data show CDR1 as LNHDA and CDR2 as SQIVND (reference sequence). This CDR3 is CASSTGQGYQPQHF. The CDR3 DNA sequence: TGTGCCAGTAGTACGGGACAGGGCTATCAGCCCCAGCATTTT.

This chain connects TRBV7-2 to TRBJ2-3; possibly TRBD2 for D (5 bases). Germline lookup yields CDR1 SGHTA and CDR2 FQGNSA. This CDR3 is 16 amino acids long. The V end was cut by 5 bases, the J end by 0 bases, with 15 bases between. In DNA, the CDR3 is TGTGCCAGCAGCCCGGAACTAGGGTCTAGCACAGATACGCAGTATTTT. It is translated as CASSPELGSSTDTQYF.

V and J are TRBV13 and TRBJ2-5; 8 nucleotides align to TRBD1. With 5 bases clipped from V and 4 bases from J, the junction kept 9 bases outside the gene matches. The CDR3 is 15 residues long. Germline-derived CDR1 and CDR2 are PRHDT and FYEKMQ (reference sequence). In DNA form, the CDR3 reads TGTGCCAGCAGCACAACTGGACAGGGTCGAGAGACCCAGTACTTC. It specifies CASSTTGQGRETQYF. Complete variable domain (other parts from reference TRBV13 and TRBJ2-5): AAGVIQSPRHLIKEKRETATLKCYPIPRHDTVYWYQQGPGQDPQFLISFYEKMQSDKGSIPDRFSAQQFSDYHSELNMSSLELGDSALYFCASSTTGQGRETQYFGPGTRLLVL.

The gene calls are TRBV28 and TRBJ2-7; 14 nucleotides line up with TRBD2. Losses at the gene ends were 10 bases for V and 3 bases for J; bases not matched to a gene: 14. The germline CDR1 and CDR2 sequences are MDHEN and SYDVKM. This CDR3 region has 17 residues. The CDR3 spells CATEGLAGDPGFYEQYF. The CDR3 nucleotides read TGTGCCACCGAGGGACTAGCGGGAGACCCCGGGTTCTACGAGCAGTACTTC.